Described below is a single T cell receptor (beta chain) sequence and its context. This sample is part of a study of blood T cell repertoires in COVID-19. Germline trimming cut 8 bases from V and 7 bases from J; bases unmatched to any gene: 12. CDR3 size: 16 residues. Looked up from germline, CDR1 is MNHEY and CDR2 is SMNVEV (reference sequence). Some clones are missing from TCRdb's copy, which holds only in-frame ones; the method was immunoSEQ multiplex PCR. The sample lists hundreds of thousands of clones, around 79% seen once, with about 3% in the top ten. The TCR sequence derives from an elderly woman with acute or convalescent COVID-19. The chain links TRBV27 to TRBJ2-1; 12 bases fit TRBD2. The sample comprised peripheral blood. CDR3 region: CASRTPSGGVSNEQFF. The CDR3 nucleotides are TGTGCCAGCCGGACCCCTAGCGGGGGGGTTTCGAATGAGCAGTTCTTC.